This T cell receptor beta chain was obtained from a study of cytomegalovirus exposure and HLA in healthy donors. Study-level findings and limits: Relative to equally common others, HLA-associated TCR beta chains showed greater clonal expansion in a later analysis.

Concerning this clone itself: Its specificity is not known.

PCR was performed using 60 Vbeta and 13 Jbeta primers. Authors' processing steps: Per a later analysis, the number of unique TCR beta chains was approximately 73 million, of which roughly 11 million were shared. Produced via immunoSEQ multiplex PCR; TCRdb's table is partial and in-frame only. V, J and clone size derive from that table, while D and trimming were established from the DNA sequence. Recorded for this sample: more than 50,000 clones. The V gene's germline CDR1 is SGHTA and CDR2 FQGTGA. The CDR3 length is 16 residues. Trimming left V 5 bases short and J 1 base short, with 16 bases between. Nominally healthy donors provided the samples, though records likely missed some immune exposures.

This rearrangement joins TRBV7-3 to TRBJ2-3, with D possibly TRBD1 on 5 matching bases. This clonotype originated in a man in his forties or fifties in good health and CMV-seropositive. The sample comprised PBMCs. As DNA, the CDR3 is TGTGCCAGCAGCATTGGACCCTCCAGGGGCACAGATACGCAGTATTTT. Protein product: CASSIGPSRGTDTQYF. Looking up the rest from reference TRBV7-3 and TRBJ2-3 gives the full variable domain: GAGVSQTPSNKVTEKGKYVELRCDPISGHTALYWYRQSLGQGPEFLIYFQGTGAADDSGLPNDRFFAVRPEGSVSTLKIQRTERGDSAVYLCASSIGPSRGTDTQYFGPGTRLTVL.